This T cell receptor (beta chain) came from a study of graft-versus-host responses after intestinal transplantation. The wider study: All of the recipients had induction that used anti-thymocyte globulin, then tacrolimus and steroids for about 3 years.

This clone was seen just once. Its antigen remains unknown. The CDR3 totals 17 residues. The J segment lost 1 base and the V segment lost 11 bases, leaving 10 bases of the junction unmatched. From germline, CDR1 is ENHRY and CDR2 SYGVKD. TCRdb's copy holds only in-frame clones and misses some; the assay was immunoSEQ multiplex PCR. Found here are some 70,000 clones, roughly 87% of them singletons; the top ten hold under 9.5%. The sequence came from a human donor who was the organ donor for an intestinal transplant. The chain couples TRBV10-3 to TRBJ2-6, with 11 bases that match TRBD1. The specimen comprised unstimulated CD8+ T cells sorted from spleen or lymph node cells, sampled before transplant. The CDR3 is CAPYPGQGVSGANVLTF. The CDR3 DNA sequence: TGTGCCCCCTACCCGGGACAGGGGGTGTCTGGGGCCAACGTCCTGACTTTC.